This T cell receptor beta chain is from a study of T cell repertoires in cytomegalovirus infection. V shed 5 bases and J 6 bases; nucleotides not matched to a gene: 7. The CDR3 runs to 13 residues. Germline V gives CDR1 MDHEN, CDR2 SYDVKM. TCRdb used MiXCR to reprocess the reads, holding one entry per CDR3 protein. The sample includes 350,000 to 550,000 distinct CDR3 sequences, approximately 30% of them seen just once. This clonotype was observed a few times. V gene TRBV28 combines with J gene TRBJ2-7; 7 bases line up with TRBD1. Sequencing was done on a sample of PBMCs. This clonotype was sampled from a human donor in good health (CMV status not recorded). Some clones in this sample may be carry-over from other donors' samples. CDR3 amino acids: CASSAKTGSEQYF. DNA for the CDR3: TGTGCCAGCAGTGCCAAGACAGGGTCCGAGCAGTACTTC.